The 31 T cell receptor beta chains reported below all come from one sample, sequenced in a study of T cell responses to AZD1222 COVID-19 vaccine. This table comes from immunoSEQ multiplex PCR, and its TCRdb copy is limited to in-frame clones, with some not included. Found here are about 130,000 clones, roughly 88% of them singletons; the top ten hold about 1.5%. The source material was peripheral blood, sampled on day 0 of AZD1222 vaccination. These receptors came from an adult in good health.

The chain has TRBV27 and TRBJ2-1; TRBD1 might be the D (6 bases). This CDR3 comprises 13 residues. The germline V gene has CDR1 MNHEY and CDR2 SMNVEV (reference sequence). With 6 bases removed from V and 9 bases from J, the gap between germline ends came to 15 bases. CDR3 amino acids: CASRRTALSEQFF. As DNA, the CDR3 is TGTGCCAGCAGACGGACAGCTCTTAGTGAGCAGTTCTTC.

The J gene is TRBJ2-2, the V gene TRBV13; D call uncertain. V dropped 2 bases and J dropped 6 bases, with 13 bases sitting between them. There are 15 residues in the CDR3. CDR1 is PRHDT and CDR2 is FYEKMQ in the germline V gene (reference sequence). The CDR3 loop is CASSLRTPGPGELFF. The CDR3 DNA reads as TGTGCCAGCAGCTTACGAACCCCCGGGCCCGGGGAGCTGTTTTTT.

The CDR3 loop reads CASSLSQGYGYTF. CDR3 bases: TGCGCCAGCAGCTTGTCACAGGGGTATGGCTACACCTTC. The chain combines TRBV5-1 with TRBJ1-2; 7 bases align to TRBD1. V shed 1 base, J shed 5 bases, and the junction held 2 bases outside the gene matches. Per germline, CDR1 SGHRS and CDR2 YFSETQ. The CDR3 is made up of 13 amino acids.

The CDR3 DNA is TGTGCCAGCAGCTTAGAAGGGGTCGGCTACACCTTC. Its protein is CASSLEGVGYTF. J is TRBJ1-2 and V is TRBV7-8; tentatively, D is TRBD1 (5 bases). Trimming pared 1 base from V and 8 bases from J, leaving 8 bases between. Germline values: CDR1 SGHVS, CDR2 FQNEAQ. The length of the CDR3 is 12 residues.

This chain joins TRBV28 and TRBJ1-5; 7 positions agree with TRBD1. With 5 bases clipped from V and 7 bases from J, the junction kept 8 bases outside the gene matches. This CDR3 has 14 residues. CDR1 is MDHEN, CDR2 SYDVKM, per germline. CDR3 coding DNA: TGTGCCAGCAGTCTTAGGGGGCGGGGACAGCCCCAGCATTTT. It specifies CASSLRGRGQPQHF.

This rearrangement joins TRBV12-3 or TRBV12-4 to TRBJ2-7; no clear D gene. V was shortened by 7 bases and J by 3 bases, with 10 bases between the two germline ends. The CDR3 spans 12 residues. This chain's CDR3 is CASTSQFYEQYF. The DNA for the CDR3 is TGTGCCAGCACCTCACAGTTCTACGAGCAGTACTTC.

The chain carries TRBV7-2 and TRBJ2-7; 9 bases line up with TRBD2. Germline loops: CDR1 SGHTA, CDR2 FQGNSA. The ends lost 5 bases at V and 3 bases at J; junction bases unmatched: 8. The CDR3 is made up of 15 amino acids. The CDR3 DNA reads TGTGCCAGCAGCCACGGGGGACTAGCCAACTACGAGCAGTACTTC. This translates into CASSHGGLANYEQYF.

The CDR3 DNA reads as TGTGCCACCAGCGCAGGTCTAGCGGGATACAATGAGCAGTTCTTC. Translation: CATSAGLAGYNEQFF. The V gene is TRBV24-1, the J gene TRBJ2-1; 9 bases are shared with TRBD2. V lost 7 bases, J lost 4 bases, and 7 bases stayed unmatched. CDR3 length: 15 amino acids. The germline CDR1 and CDR2 sequences are KGHDR and SFDVKD.

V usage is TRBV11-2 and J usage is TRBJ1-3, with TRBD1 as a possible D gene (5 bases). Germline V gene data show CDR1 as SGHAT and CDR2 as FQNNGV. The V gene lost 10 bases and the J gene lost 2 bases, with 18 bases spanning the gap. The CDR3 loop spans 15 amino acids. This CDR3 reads CATRRWGNAGNTIYF. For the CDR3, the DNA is TGTGCCACACGCCGGTGGGGGAACGCTGGAAACACCATATATTTT.

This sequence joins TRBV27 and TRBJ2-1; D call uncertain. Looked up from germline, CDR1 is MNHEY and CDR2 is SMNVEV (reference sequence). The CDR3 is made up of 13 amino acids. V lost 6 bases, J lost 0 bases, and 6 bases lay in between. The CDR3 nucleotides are TGTGCCAGCAGCCAAAACTCCTACAATGAGCAGTTCTTC. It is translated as CASSQNSYNEQFF.

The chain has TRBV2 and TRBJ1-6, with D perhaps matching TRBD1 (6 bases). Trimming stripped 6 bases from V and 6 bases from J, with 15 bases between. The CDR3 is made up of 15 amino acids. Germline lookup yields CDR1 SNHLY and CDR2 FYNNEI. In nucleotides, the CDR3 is TGTGCCAGCAGCCAAGGGGGGCGGGGTAATTCACCCCTCCACTTT. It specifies CASSQGGRGNSPLHF.

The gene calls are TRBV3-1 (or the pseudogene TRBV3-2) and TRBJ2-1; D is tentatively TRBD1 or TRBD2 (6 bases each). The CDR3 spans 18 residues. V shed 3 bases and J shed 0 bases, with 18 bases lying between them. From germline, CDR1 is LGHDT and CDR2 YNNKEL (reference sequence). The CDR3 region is CASSHRYVGGSSYNEQFF. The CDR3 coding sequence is TGTGCCAGCAGCCATCGATATGTGGGGGGCTCCTCCTACAATGAGCAGTTCTTC.

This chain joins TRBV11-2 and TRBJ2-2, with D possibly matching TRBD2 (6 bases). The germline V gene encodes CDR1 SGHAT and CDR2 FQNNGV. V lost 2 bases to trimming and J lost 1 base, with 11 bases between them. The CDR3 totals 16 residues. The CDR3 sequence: CASSLPRTKNTGELFF. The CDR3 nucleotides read TGTGCCAGCAGCTTACCCAGGACTAAGAACACCGGGGAGCTGTTTTTT.

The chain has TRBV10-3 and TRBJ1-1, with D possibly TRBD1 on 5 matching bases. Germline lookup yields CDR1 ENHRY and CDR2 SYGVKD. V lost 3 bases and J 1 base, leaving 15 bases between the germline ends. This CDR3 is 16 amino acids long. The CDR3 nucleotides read TGTGCCATCAGTGAATCCCCCCCCAGGGCGAACACTGAAGCTTTCTTT. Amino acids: CAISESPPRANTEAFF.

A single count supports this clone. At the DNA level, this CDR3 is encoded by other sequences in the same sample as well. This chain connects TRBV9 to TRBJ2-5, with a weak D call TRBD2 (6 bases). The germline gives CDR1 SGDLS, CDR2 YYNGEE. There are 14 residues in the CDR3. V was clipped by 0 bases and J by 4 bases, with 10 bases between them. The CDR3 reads CASSVGGGTETQYF. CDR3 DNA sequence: TGTGCCAGCAGCGTAGGTGGAGGGACAGAGACCCAGTACTTC.

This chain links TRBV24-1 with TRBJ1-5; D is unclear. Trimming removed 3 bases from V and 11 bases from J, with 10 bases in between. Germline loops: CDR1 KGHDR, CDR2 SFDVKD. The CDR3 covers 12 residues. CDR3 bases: TGTGCCACCAGTGATCCCCAAATGACCCAGCATTTT. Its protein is CATSDPQMTQHF.

CDR3 nucleotides: TGTGCCAGCAGCTTAAGGGACCCCAATGAGCAGTTCTTC. It specifies CASSLRDPNEQFF. The V gene is TRBV11-2, the J gene TRBJ2-1; either TRBD1 or TRBD2 may supply D (5 bases each). The V and J ends lost 2 bases and 6 bases respectively, with 8 bases between them. The CDR3 extends over 13 amino acids. Germline CDR1 and CDR2: SGHAT and FQNNGV.

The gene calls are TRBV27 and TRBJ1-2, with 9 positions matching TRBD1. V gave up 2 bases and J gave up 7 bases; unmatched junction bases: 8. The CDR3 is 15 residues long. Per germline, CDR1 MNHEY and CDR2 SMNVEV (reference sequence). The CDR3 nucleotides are TGTGCCAGCAGTTTACCGGGACAGGGTTTCGGTGGCTACACCTTC. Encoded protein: CASSLPGQGFGGYTF.

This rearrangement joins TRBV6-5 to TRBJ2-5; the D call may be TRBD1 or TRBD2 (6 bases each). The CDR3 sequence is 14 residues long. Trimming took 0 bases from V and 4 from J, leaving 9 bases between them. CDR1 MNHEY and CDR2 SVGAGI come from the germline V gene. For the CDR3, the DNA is TGTGCCAGCAGTTACTCGGGGGGCCGAGAGACCCAGTACTTC. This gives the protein CASSYSGGRETQYF.

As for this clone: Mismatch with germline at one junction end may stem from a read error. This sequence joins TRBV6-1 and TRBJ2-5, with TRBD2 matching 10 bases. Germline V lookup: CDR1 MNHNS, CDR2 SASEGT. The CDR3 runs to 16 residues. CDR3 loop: CASNEEYLAGVETQYF. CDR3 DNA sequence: TGTGCCAGCAATGAAGAGTACCTAGCGGGAGTGGAGACCCAGTACTTC.

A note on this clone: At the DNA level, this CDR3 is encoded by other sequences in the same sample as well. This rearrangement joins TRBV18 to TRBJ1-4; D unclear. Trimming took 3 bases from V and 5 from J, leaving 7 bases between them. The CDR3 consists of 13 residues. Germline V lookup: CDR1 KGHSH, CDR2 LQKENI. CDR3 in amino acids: CASSPGRNEKLFF. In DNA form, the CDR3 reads TGTGCCAGCTCACCCGGGCGGAATGAAAAACTGTTTTTT. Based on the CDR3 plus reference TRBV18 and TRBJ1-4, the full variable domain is NAGVMQNPRHLVRRRGQEARLRCSPMKGHSHVYWYRQLPEEGLKFMVYLQKENIIDESGMPKERFSAEFPKEGPSILRIQQVVRGDSAAYFCASSPGRNEKLFFGSGTQLSVL.

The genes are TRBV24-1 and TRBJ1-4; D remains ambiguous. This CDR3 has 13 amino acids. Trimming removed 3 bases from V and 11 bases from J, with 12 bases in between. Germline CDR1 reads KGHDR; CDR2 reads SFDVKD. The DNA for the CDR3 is TGTGCCACCAGTGATCCAGGCAGCAATAAACTGTTTTTT. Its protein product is CATSDPGSNKLFF.

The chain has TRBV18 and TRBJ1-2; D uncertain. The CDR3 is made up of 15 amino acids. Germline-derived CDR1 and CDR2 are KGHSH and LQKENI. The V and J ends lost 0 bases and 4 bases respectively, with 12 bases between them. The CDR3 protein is CASSPPSRSIYGYTF. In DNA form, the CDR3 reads TGTGCCAGCTCACCACCTTCCAGGTCTATCTATGGCTACACCTTC.

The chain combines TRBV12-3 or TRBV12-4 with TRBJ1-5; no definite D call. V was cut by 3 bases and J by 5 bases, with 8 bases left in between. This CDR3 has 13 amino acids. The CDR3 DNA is TGTGCCAGCAGTTTCGCCGGACATCAGCCCCAGCATTTT. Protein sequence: CASSFAGHQPQHF.

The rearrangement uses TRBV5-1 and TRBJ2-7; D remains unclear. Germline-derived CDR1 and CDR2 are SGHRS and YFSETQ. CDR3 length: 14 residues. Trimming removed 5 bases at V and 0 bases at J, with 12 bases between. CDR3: CASRPAVSSYEQYF. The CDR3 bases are TGCGCCAGCAGACCGGCGGTTAGCTCCTACGAGCAGTACTTC.

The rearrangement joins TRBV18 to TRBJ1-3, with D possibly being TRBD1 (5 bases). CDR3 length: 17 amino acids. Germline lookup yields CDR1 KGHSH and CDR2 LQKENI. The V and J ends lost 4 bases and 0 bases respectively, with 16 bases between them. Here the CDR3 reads CASSLSGASTSGNTIYF. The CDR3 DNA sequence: TGTGCCAGCTCACTTAGCGGGGCATCCACCTCTGGAAACACCATATATTTT.

CDR3 nucleotides: TGTGCCATCAGTGAGTCGAGGGGTCTACAGGGTCAGCCCCAGCATTTT. Protein: CAISESRGLQGQPQHF. This chain joins TRBV10-3 and TRBJ1-5; a possible D gene is TRBD1 (6 bases). The germline V gene has CDR1 ENHRY and CDR2 SYGVKD. The CDR3 covers 16 residues. Trimming stripped 0 bases from V and 6 bases from J, with 15 bases between.

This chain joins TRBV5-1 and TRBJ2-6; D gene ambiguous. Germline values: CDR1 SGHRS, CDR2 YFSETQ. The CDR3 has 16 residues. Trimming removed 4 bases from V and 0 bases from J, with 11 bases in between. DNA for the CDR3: TGCGCCAGCAGCCCGCCGGAAGTCTCTGGGGCCAACGTCCTGACTTTC. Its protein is CASSPPEVSGANVLTF.

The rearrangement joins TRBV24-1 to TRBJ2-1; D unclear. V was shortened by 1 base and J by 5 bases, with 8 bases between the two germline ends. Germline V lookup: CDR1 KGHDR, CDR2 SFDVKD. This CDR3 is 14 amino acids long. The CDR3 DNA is TGTGCCACCAGTGATTTAGGCCCCAACAATGAGCAGTTCTTC. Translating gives CATSDLGPNNEQFF.

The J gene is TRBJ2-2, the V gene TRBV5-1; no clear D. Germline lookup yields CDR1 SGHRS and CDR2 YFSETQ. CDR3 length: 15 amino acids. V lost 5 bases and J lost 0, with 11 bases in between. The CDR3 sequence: CASRPLPTNTGELFF. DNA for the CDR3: TGCGCCAGCAGACCGCTACCCACGAACACCGGGGAGCTGTTTTTT.

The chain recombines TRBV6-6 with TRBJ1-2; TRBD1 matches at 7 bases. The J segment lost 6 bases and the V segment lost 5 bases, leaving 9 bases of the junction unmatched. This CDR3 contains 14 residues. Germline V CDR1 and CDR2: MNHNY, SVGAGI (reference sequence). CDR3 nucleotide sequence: TGTGCCAGCAGTCCGACAGGGTCTTCCAATGGCTACACCTTC. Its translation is CASSPTGSSNGYTF.